Listed below are T cell receptor beta chains from one sample, sequenced in a study of blood T cell repertoires in COVID-19. Sequenced by immunoSEQ multiplex PCR; TCRdb stores in-frame clones only, minus some. The sample contains about 46,000 clones, about 86% of which appear only once. The sample taken for sequencing was PBMCs or T cells enriched from blood (not recorded which). These receptors were taken from a woman between 50 and 59 years old who had recovered from COVID-19. Both conserved end residues are trimmed from each CDR3. The order of the fields is V gene, J gene, CDR3 protein.

TRBV7-2,TRBJ1-6,ASSSRDTYSPLH
TRBV12-3/TRBV12-4,TRBJ1-5,ASSLGGSQPQH
TRBV7-2,TRBJ2-1,ASSSAGDEQF
TRBV18,TRBJ2-5,ASSPPRPSAQETQY
TRBV3-1/TRBV3-2,TRBJ2-3,ASSQDRLGQGADTQY
TRBV7-2,TRBJ2-5,ASSLGSRGGRAQY
TRBV4-2,TRBJ2-7,ASSLTSLGQGTYEQY
TRBV2,TRBJ2-7,ASSGQGTSSAAYEQY
TRBV28,TRBJ2-2,ASLTGGRIGGELF
TRBV11-2,TRBJ2-7,ASSLDLARGYEQY
TRBV19,TRBJ2-7,ASSLRDRGYEQY
TRBV19,TRBJ1-5,ASAGQPFGQPQH
TRBV2,TRBJ1-5,ASRDDRGDQPQH
TRBV3-1/TRBV3-2,TRBJ2-7,ASSRNPSSQY
TRBV19,TRBJ1-2,ASRQRTGESGYT
TRBV6-2/TRBV6-3,TRBJ2-2,ASSQMTSGSNTGELF
TRBV6-5,TRBJ2-5,ASSYSRGGETQY
TRBV15,TRBJ1-3,ATSSRVGGNTIY
TRBV13,TRBJ2-2,ASSQFFGRTNTGELF
TRBV7-2,TRBJ1-5,ASSLESGQGNQPQH
TRBV7-9,TRBJ1-1,ASSPGTVKNTEAF
TRBV2,TRBJ2-7,ASSWTGNYEQY
TRBV30,TRBJ1-1,AWKMTALNTEAF